This TCR beta chain was retrieved from a study of response to subunit inactivated influenza vaccine. In the case of this clonotype: The antigen remains unidentified.

Study-wide results and caveats: Authors suggested each seasonal influenza vaccination recruits few new T cells.

One entry per CDR3 protein, called by TCRdb with MiXCR from the RT-PCR reads. The sample shows 400,000 to 650,000 distinct CDR3 sequences, 6.5% to 8% of them seen only once. Trimming stripped 5 bases from V and 8 bases from J, with 6 bases between. In germline, CDR1 is LGHNA, CDR2 YNFKEQ. The CDR3 contains 11 residues. The chain employs TRBV4-2 and TRBJ1-4; D is unresolved. The sequence derives from a man aged 50 to 69 who received an inactivated influenza vaccine. Sequencing used PBMCs from blood, obtained around 2 years after vaccination. The CDR3 DNA reads TGTGCCAGCAGCACCAAAGAAAAACTGTTTTTT. Translating it yields CASSTKEKLFF.